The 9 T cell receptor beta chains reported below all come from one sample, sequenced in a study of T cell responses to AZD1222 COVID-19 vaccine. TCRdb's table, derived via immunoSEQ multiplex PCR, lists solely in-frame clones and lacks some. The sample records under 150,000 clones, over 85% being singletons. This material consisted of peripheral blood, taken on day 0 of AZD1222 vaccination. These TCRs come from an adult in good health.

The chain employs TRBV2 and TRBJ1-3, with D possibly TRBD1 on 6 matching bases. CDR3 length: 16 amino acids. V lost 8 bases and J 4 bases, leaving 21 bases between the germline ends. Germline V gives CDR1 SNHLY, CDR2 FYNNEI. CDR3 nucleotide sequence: TGTGCCAGCCTCCTGGGTCCAGGGGTTGGCGGAAACACCATATATTTT. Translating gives CASLLGPGVGGNTIYF.

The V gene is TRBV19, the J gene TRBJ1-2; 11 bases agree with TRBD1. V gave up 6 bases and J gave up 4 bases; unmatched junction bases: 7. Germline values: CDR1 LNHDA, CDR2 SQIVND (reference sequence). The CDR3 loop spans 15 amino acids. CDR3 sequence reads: CASRERTGGTYGYTF. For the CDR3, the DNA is TGTGCCAGTAGAGAAAGGACAGGGGGCACCTATGGCTACACCTTC.

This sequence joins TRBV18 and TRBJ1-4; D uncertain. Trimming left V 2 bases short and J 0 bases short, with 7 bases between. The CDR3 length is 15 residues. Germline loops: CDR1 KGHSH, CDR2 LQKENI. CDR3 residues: CASSPRRATNEKLFF. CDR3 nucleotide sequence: TGTGCCAGCTCACCAAGAAGGGCAACTAATGAAAAACTGTTTTTT.

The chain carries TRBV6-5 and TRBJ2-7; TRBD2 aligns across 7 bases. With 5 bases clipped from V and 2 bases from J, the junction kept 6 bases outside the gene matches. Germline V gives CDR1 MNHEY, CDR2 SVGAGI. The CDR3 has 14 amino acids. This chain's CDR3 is CASSTPSGTYEQYF. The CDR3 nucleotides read TGTGCCAGCAGTACACCTAGCGGCACCTACGAGCAGTACTTC.

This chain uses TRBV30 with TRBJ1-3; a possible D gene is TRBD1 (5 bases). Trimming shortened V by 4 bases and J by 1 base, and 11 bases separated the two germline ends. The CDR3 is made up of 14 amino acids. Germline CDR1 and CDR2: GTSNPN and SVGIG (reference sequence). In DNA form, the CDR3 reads TGTGCCTGGATCCCCGGGGGGTCTGGAAACACCATATATTTT. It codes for CAWIPGGSGNTIYF.

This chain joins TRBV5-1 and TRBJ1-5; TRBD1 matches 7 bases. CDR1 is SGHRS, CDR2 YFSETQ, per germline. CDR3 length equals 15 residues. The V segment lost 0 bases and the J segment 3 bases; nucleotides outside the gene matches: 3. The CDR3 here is CASSLGQGINQPQHF. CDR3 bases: TGCGCCAGCAGCTTGGGACAGGGAATCAATCAGCCCCAGCATTTT.

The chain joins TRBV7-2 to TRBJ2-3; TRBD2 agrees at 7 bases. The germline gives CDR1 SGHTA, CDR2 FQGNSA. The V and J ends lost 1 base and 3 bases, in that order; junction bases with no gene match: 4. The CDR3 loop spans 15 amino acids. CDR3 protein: CASSLGGGATDTQYF. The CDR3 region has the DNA TGTGCCAGCAGCTTAGGGGGGGGAGCTACAGATACGCAGTATTTT.

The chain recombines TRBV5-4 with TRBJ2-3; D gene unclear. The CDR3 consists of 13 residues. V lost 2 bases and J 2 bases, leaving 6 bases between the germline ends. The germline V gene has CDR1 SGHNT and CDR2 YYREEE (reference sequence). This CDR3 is CASSFGITDTQYF. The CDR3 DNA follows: TGTGCCAGCAGCTTTGGGATCACAGATACGCAGTATTTT.

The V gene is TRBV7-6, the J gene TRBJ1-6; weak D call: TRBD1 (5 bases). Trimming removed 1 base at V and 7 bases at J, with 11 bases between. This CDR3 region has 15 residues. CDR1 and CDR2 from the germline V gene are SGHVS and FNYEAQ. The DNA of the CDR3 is TGTGCCAGCAGCTTAGGTCAGGGACGGAATTCACCCCTCCACTTT. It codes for CASSLGQGRNSPLHF.